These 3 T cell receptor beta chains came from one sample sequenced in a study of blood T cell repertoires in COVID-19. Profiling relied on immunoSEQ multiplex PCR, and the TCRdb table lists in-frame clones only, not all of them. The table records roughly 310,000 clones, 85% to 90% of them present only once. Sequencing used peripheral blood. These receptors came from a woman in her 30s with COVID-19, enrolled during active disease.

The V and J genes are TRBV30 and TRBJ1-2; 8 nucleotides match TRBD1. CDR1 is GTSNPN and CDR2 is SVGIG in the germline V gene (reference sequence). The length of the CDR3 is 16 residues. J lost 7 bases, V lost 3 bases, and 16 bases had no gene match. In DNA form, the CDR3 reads TGTGCCTGGAGGTCACCGGGACAGGTAAGTTCGGGTGGCTACACCTTC. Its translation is CAWRSPGQVSSGGYTF.

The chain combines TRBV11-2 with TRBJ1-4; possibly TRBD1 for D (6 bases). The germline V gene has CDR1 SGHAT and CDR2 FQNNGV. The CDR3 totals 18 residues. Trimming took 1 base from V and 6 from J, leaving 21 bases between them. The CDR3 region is CASSLAPTGKYPYEKLFF. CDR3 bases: TGTGCCAGCAGCTTAGCCCCGACAGGTAAGTACCCTTATGAAAAACTGTTTTTT.

As DNA, the CDR3 is TGTGCCAGCAGTGAGGCCAGAACTCAGCCCCAGCATTTT. It codes for CASSEARTQPQHF. The chain employs TRBV2 and TRBJ1-5, with D uncertain. The germline V gene encodes CDR1 SNHLY and CDR2 FYNNEI. Trimming removed 3 bases at V and 6 bases at J, with 9 bases between. The CDR3 spans 13 residues. The variable domain in full, completed from reference TRBV2 and TRBJ1-5, reads EPEVTQTPSHQVTQMGQEVILRCVPISNHLYFYWYRQILGQKVEFLVSFYNNEISEKSEIFDDQFSVERPDGSNFTLKIRSTKLEDSAMYFCASSEARTQPQHFGDGTRLSIL.